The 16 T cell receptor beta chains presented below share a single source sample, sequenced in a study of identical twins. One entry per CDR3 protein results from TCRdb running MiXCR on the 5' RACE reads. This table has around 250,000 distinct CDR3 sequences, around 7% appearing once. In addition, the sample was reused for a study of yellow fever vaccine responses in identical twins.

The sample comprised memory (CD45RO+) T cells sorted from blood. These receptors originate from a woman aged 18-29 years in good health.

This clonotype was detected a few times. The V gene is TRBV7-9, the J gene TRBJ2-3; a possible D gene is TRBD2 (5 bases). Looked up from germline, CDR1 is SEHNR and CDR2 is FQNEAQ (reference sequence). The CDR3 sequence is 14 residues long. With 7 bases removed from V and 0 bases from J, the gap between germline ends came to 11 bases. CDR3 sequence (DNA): TGTGCCAGCAAGGTGTGGACTAGCACAGATACGCAGTATTTT. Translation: CASKVWTSTDTQYF.

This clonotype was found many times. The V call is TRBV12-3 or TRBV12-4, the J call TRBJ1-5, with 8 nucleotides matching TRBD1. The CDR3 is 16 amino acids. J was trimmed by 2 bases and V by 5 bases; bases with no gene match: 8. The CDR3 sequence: CASSPQGTGRNQPQHF. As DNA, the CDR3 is TGTGCCAGCAGTCCACAGGGGACAGGACGCAATCAGCCCCAGCATTTT.

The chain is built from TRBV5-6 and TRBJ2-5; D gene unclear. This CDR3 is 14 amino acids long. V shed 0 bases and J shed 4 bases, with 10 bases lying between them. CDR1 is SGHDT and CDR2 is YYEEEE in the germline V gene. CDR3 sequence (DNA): TGTGCCAGCAGCTTGGTGGCCGCCACAGAGACCCAGTACTTC. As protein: CASSLVAATETQYF.

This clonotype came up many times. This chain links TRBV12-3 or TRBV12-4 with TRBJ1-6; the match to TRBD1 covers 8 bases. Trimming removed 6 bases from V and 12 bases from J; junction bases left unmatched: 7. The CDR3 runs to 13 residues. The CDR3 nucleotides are TGTGCCAGCAGCCCGGACAGGGATCGACCCCTCCACTTT. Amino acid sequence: CASSPDRDRPLHF.

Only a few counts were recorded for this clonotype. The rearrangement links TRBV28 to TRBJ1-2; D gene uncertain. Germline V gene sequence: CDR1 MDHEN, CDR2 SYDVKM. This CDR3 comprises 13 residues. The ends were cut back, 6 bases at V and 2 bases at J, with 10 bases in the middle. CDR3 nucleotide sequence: TGTGCCAGCAGGCGCACAGACAACTATGGCTACACCTTC. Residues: CASRRTDNYGYTF.

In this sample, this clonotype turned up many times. The CDR3 here is CSVGLAGVLNEQFF. The CDR3 DNA reads as TGCAGCGTCGGACTAGCGGGAGTTTTGAATGAGCAGTTCTTC. The rearrangement uses TRBV29-1 and TRBJ2-1, with TRBD2 matching 13 bases. The CDR3 contains 14 residues. V shed 6 bases, J shed 7 bases, and the junction held 6 bases outside the gene matches. Germline CDR1 SQVTM, CDR2 ANQGSEA.

The CDR3 reads CASSPIRTRYEQFF. As DNA, the CDR3 is TGTGCCAGCAGCCCAATCAGGACTAGATATGAGCAGTTCTTC. V is TRBV11-2 and J is TRBJ2-1; 7 bases line up with TRBD2. J gave up 8 bases and V 5 bases, and 9 bases lay outside the gene matches. Germline-derived CDR1 and CDR2 are SGHAT and FQNNGV. The CDR3 runs to 14 residues.

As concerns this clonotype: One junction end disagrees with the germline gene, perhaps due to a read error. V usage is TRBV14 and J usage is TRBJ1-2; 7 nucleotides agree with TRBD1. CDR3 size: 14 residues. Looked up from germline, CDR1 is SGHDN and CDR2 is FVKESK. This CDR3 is CASGHLDRDYGYTF. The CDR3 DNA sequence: TGTGCCAGCGGCCACCTTGACAGGGACTATGGCTACACCTTC.

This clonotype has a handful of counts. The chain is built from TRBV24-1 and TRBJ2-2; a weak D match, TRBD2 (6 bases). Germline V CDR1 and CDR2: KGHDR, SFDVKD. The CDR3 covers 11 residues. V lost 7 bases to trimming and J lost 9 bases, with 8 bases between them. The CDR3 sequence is CATREGRELFF. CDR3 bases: TGTGCCACCAGGGAGGGCAGGGAGCTGTTTTTT.

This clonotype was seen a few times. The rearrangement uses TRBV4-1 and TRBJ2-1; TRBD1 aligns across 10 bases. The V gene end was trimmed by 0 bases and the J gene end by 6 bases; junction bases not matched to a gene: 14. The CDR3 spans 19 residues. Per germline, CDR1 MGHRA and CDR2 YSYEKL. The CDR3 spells CASSQDMRAATGGANEQFF. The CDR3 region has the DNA TGCGCCAGCAGCCAAGACATGCGGGCGGCGACAGGGGGCGCCAATGAGCAGTTCTTC.

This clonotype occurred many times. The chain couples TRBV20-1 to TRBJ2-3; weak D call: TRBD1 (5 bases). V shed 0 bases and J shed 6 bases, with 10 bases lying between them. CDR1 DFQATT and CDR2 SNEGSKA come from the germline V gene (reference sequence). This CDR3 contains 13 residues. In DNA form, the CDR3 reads TGCAGTGCTAGAGATGGGAACAGGGATACGCAGTATTTT. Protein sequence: CSARDGNRDTQYF.

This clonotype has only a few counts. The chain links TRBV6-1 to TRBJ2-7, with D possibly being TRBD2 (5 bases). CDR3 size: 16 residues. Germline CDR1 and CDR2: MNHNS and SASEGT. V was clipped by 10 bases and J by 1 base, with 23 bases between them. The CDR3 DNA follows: TGTGCCAACCCCCGGCGGGTGAGCCTAGATTCCTACGAGCAGTACGTC. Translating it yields CANPRRVSLDSYEQYV.

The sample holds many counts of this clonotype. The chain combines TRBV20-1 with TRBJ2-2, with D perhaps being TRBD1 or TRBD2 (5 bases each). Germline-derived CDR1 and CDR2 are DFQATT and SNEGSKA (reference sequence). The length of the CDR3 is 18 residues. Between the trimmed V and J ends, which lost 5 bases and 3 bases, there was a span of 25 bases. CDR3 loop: CSARQPGPEFQHTGELFF. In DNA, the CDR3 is TGCAGTGCTCGCCAACCGGGACCGGAGTTTCAACACACCGGGGAGCTGTTTTTT.

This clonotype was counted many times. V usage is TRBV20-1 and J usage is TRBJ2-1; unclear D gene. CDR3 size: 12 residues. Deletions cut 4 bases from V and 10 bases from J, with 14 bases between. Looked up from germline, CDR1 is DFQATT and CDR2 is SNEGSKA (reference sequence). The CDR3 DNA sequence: TGCAGTGCTAATCCCGTCTTGGACGAGCAGTTCTTC. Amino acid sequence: CSANPVLDEQFF.

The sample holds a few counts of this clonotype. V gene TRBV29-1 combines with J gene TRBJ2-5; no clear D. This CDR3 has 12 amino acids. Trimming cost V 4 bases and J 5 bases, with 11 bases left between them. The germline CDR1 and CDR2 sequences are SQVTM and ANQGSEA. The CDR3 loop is CSVGPFGETQYF. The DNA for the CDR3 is TGCAGCGTTGGCCCTTTCGGCGAGACCCAGTACTTC. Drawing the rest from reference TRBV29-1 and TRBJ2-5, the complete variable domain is SAVISQKPSRDICQRGTSLTIQCQVDSQVTMMFWYRQQPGQSLTLIATANQGSEATYESGFVIDKFPISRPNLTFSTLTVSNMSPEDSSIYLCSVGPFGETQYFGPGTRLLVL.

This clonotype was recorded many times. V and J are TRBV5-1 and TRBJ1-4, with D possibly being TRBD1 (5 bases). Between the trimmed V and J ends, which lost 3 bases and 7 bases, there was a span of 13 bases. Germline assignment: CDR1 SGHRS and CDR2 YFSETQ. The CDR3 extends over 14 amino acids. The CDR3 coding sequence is TGCGCCAGCAGCTATGGGGCAGATGGTGAAAAACTGTTTTTT. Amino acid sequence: CASSYGADGEKLFF. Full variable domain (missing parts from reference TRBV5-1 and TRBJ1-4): KAGVTQTPRYLIKTRGQQVTLSCSPISGHRSVSWYQQTPGQGLQFLFEYFSETQRNKGNFPGRFSGRQFSNSRSEMNVSTLELGDSALYLCASSYGADGEKLFFGSGTQLSVL.